This T cell receptor beta chain was sequenced for a study of cytomegalovirus exposure and HLA in healthy donors. Study outcomes and limitations: In vitro testing confirmed a few CMV-associated chains as specific for CMV antigens. Using the classifier, cytomegalovirus status was reportedly diagnosed with high specificity and sensitivity.

With respect to this clone: The antigen is undetermined.

Germline V gene lookup returns CDR1 MNHEY and CDR2 SVGAGI. The CDR3 runs 15 residues. V was clipped by 5 bases and J by 4 bases; unmatched bases: 7. Sequencing used immunoSEQ multiplex PCR; TCRdb keeps in-frame clones, though not all of them. Here the sample spans about 140,000 clones, about 91% being singletons. The V gene is TRBV6-5, the J gene TRBJ1-4, with TRBD1 matching over 7 bases. Sequenced material: PBMCs. The TCR comes from a woman aged 18-29 years in good health and CMV-seropositive. CDR3: CASSGGTADNEKLFF. The CDR3 region has the DNA TGTGCCAGCAGTGGGGGGACAGCGGATAATGAAAAACTGTTTTTT.